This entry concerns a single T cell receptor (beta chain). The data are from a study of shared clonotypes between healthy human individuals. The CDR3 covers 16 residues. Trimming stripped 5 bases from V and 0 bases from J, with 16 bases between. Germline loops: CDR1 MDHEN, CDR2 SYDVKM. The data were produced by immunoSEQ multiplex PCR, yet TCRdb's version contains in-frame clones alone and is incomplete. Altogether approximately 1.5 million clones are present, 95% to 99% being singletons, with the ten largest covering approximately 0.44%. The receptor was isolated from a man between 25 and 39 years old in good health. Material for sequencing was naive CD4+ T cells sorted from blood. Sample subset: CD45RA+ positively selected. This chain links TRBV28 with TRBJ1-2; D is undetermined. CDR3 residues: CASSPPSLISNYGYTF. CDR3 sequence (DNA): TGTGCCAGCAGTCCACCCAGTCTTATCTCTAACTATGGCTACACCTTC.